These 18 T cell receptor beta chains originate from one sample sequenced in a study of T-cell memory formation after mild COVID-19. In TCRdb, the 5' RACE reads were re-called with MiXCR into one record per CDR3 protein. There are roughly 150,000 distinct CDR3 sequences in the sample; about 14% occur only once, and approximately 14% lies in the top ten. The sequenced sample was PBMCs or a T cell subset sorted from them (not recorded which). The receptors stem from an adult woman who had mild COVID-19 (a few samples of this study predate the infection). Cell type and time point are not known.

The chain employs TRBV7-6 and TRBJ2-5; 7 nucleotides line up with TRBD2. V trimming: 4 bases; J trimming: 1 base; junction bases outside the gene matches: 6. Germline V gene sequence: CDR1 SGHVS, CDR2 FNYEAQ. The CDR3 sequence is 15 residues long. CDR3 sequence reads: CASSSVLASQETQYF. CDR3 nucleotides: TGTGCCAGCAGCTCGGTACTAGCGAGCCAAGAGACCCAGTACTTC.

This clonotype was counted between two and nine times. The chain combines TRBV6-1 with TRBJ1-2; tentative D call: TRBD1 (5 bases). The CDR3 has 13 amino acids. V dropped 6 bases and J dropped 6 bases, with 14 bases sitting between them. CDR1 and CDR2 from the germline V gene are MNHNS and SASEGT. The CDR3 bases are TGTGCCAGCAGAGGGGCAGGGATAAATGGCTACACCTTC. It translates to CASRGAGINGYTF.

This clonotype was picked up a small number of times. This chain joins TRBV30 and TRBJ1-6; D is undetermined. The CDR3 contains 12 residues. CDR1 is GTSNPN, CDR2 SVGIG, per germline (reference sequence). V dropped 4 bases and J dropped 8 bases, with 9 bases sitting between them. CDR3 sequence reads: CAWTWADSPLHF. CDR3 DNA: TGTGCCTGGACATGGGCAGATTCACCCCTCCACTTT.

V usage is TRBV25-1 and J usage is TRBJ2-5; perhaps D is TRBD1 or TRBD2 (7 bases each). V was trimmed by 2 bases and J by 5 bases, leaving 21 bases between them. The germline CDR1 and CDR2 sequences are MGHDK and SYGVNS. The CDR3 contains 17 residues. The CDR3 here is CASSESSRGGARETQYF. The DNA for the CDR3 is TGTGCCAGCAGTGAAAGCTCCAGGGGGGGGGCGAGGGAGACCCAGTACTTC.

This rearrangement joins TRBV29-1 to TRBJ1-2; 8 bases agree with TRBD1. CDR1 is SQVTM, CDR2 ANQGSEA, per germline. J lost 5 bases, V lost 0 bases, and 11 bases had no gene match. The CDR3 has 16 amino acids. The chain's CDR3 is CSVEDLQGRGQYGYTF. The CDR3 DNA reads TGCAGCGTTGAAGATCTTCAGGGCAGGGGGCAATATGGCTACACCTTC.

The chain links TRBV19 to TRBJ2-6, with 9 bases fitting TRBD2. The CDR3 is made up of 18 amino acids. Germline trimming cut 5 bases from V and 0 bases from J; bases unmatched to any gene: 8. Looked up from germline, CDR1 is LNHDA and CDR2 is SQIVND (reference sequence). Here the CDR3 DNA reads TGTGCCAGTAGTTCCTTAGCGGGGGCCCTCTCTGGGGCCAACGTCCTGACTTTC. This translates into CASSSLAGALSGANVLTF. The full variable domain, its missing parts supplied by reference TRBV19 and TRBJ2-6, is DGGITQSPKYLFRKEGQNVTLSCEQNLNHDAMYWYRQDPGQGLRLIYYSQIVNDFQKGDIAEGYSVSREKKESFPLTVTSAQKNPTAFYLCASSSLAGALSGANVLTFGAGSRLTVL.

The V and J genes are TRBV29-1 and TRBJ2-7; D is uncertain. The CDR3 is 12 residues long. The V gene lost 4 bases and the J gene lost 4 bases, with 11 bases spanning the gap. The germline V gene encodes CDR1 SQVTM and CDR2 ANQGSEA. CDR3 amino acids: CSVVAGRYEQYF. CDR3 nucleotides: TGCAGCGTTGTAGCTGGGCGTTACGAGCAGTACTTC.

The chain has TRBV18 and TRBJ2-1; 11 bases fit TRBD2. After removal of 3 bases from V and 2 bases from J, the junction contained 3 bases not matched to a gene. The CDR3 length is 16 residues. Germline CDR1 and CDR2: KGHSH and LQKENI. CDR3 in DNA: TGTGCCAGCTCACCTCGTAGCGGGAGGGCCTACAATGAGCAGTTCTTC. Protein sequence: CASSPRSGRAYNEQFF.

The chain employs TRBV2 and TRBJ2-7, with a tentative D call TRBD1 (6 bases). CDR1 and CDR2 (germline): SNHLY, FYNNEI. The CDR3 totals 13 residues. V lost 5 bases and J lost 4, with 12 bases in between. In nucleotides, the CDR3 is TGTGCCAGCAGTCAGGACAGACAATACGAGCAGTACTTC. Translation: CASSQDRQYEQYF.

The chain recombines TRBV6-1 with TRBJ2-1; D is undetermined. V was pared by 10 bases and J by 10 bases, with 14 bases between. Germline CDR1 and CDR2: MNHNS and SASEGT. The CDR3 covers 11 residues. This CDR3 reads CATRIVPEQFF. The CDR3, as DNA: TGTGCCACCCGGATAGTTCCAGAGCAGTTCTTC.

This clonotype appeared a few times. J is TRBJ1-2 and V is TRBV12-3 or TRBV12-4; D not resolved. The V gene lost 3 bases and the J gene lost 4 bases, with 12 bases spanning the gap. The CDR3 runs to 14 residues. In DNA form, the CDR3 reads TGTGCCAGCAGTTTGATGTCCGGGCCCTATGGCTACACCTTC. This translates into CASSLMSGPYGYTF.

This clonotype was detected many times. The CDR3 DNA follows: TGCAGTGTTCCCATCCGACAGCGAGCTTTCTTT. It yields the protein CSVPIRQRAFF. V is TRBV20-1 and J is TRBJ1-1; TRBD1 is a possible D gene (5 bases). The CDR3 sequence is 11 residues long. The germline CDR1 and CDR2 sequences are DFQATT and SNEGSKA (reference sequence). V shed 7 bases and J shed 10 bases, with 16 bases lying between them.

This clonotype showed up just a few times. The chain recombines TRBV12-3 or TRBV12-4 with TRBJ2-3; tentative D call: TRBD2 (5 bases). V was clipped by 0 bases and J by 4 bases, with 11 bases between them. The CDR3 contains 15 residues. The DNA for the CDR3 is TGTGCCAGCAGTTTAGCTTCCGGGGTCTCAGATACGCAGTATTTT. It translates to CASSLASGVSDTQYF.

On this clonotype: Relative to the germline gene, one junction end is altered; a read error may explain this. This chain links TRBV12-3 or TRBV12-4 with TRBJ2-3, with 12 nucleotides matching TRBD2. The CDR3 is 16 residues long. This CDR3 reads CDSTPGLAGSTDTQYF. CDR3 coding DNA: TGTGACAGCACCCCCGGACTAGCGGGGAGCACAGATACGCAGTATTTT.

This chain links TRBV20-1 with TRBJ2-1, with TRBD2 identical over 10 bases. CDR3 length: 15 residues. Germline assignment: CDR1 DFQATT and CDR2 SNEGSKA (reference sequence). J was trimmed by 7 bases and V by 0 bases; bases with no gene match: 6. The chain's CDR3 is CSAREAGGARNEQFF. The CDR3 DNA follows: TGCAGTGCTAGAGAAGCGGGAGGGGCTAGGAATGAGCAGTTCTTC.

This clonotype appeared many times. V usage is TRBV7-8 and J usage is TRBJ2-2, with D unclear. V gave up 2 bases and J gave up 5 bases, with 6 bases separating them. The CDR3 is 13 residues long. CDR1 SGHVS and CDR2 FQNEAQ come from the germline V gene. The DNA of the CDR3 is TGTGCCAGCAGCTTACAAGTGACCGGGGAGCTGTTTTTT. This encodes CASSLQVTGELFF.

CDR3 amino acids: CASSPDGGTNEKLFF. The CDR3, as DNA: TGCGCCAGCAGCCCGGATGGGGGGACTAATGAAAAACTGTTTTTT. The rearrangement uses TRBV4-1 and TRBJ1-4; D possibly corresponds to TRBD1 (5 bases). The CDR3 is 15 residues long. Germline V CDR1 and CDR2: MGHRA, YSYEKL. The V end lost 4 bases, the J end lost 2 bases, and 11 bases lay between the germline ends.

The genes are TRBV7-9 and TRBJ1-2, with D unclear. V lost 2 bases and J 7 bases, leaving 14 bases between the germline ends. This CDR3 contains 14 residues. Looked up from germline, CDR1 is SEHNR and CDR2 is FQNEAQ (reference sequence). Written as DNA, the CDR3 is TGTGCCAGCAGCTTACAGGAGCCTATAATTGGCTACACCTTC. Protein: CASSLQEPIIGYTF.